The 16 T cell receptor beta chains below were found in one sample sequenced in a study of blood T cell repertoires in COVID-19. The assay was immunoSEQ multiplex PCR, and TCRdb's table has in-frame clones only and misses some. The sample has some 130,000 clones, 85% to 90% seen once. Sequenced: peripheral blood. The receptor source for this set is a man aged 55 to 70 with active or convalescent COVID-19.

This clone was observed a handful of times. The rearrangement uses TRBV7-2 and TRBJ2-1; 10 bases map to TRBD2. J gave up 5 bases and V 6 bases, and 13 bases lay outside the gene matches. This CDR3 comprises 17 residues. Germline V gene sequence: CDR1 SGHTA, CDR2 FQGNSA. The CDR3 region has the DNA TGTGCCAGCAGAAGAAGGGCTAGCGGGGGTCTCGACAATGAGCAGTTCTTC. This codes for CASRRRASGGLDNEQFF.

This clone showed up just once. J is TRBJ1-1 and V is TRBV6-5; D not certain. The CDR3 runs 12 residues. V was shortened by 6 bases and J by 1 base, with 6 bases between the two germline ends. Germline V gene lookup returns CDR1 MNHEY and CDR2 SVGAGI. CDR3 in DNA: TGTGCCAGCAGCACAGCGAACACTGAAGCTTTCTTT. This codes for CASSTANTEAFF.

The CDR3 sequence is CASSLTALNQPQHF. CDR3 sequence (DNA): TGTGCCAGCAGCTTAACGGCCTTAAATCAGCCCCAGCATTTT. The chain joins TRBV7-3 to TRBJ1-5; D unclear. CDR3 length equals 14 residues. The germline V gene has CDR1 SGHTA and CDR2 FQGTGA. V dropped 0 bases and J dropped 4 bases, with 7 bases sitting between them.

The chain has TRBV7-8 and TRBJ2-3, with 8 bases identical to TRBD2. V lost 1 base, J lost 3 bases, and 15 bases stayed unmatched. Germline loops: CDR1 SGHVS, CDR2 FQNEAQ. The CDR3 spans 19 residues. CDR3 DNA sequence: TGTGCCAGCAGCTTAGTTTACAGCGGGGGCCCCCTAGGGACAGATACGCAGTATTTT. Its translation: CASSLVYSGGPLGTDTQYF.

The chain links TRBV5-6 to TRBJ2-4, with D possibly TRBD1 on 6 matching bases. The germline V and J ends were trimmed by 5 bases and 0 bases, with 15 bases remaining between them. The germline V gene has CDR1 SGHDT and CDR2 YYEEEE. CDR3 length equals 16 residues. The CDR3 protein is CASRYGQSLAKNIQYF. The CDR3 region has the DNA TGTGCCAGCAGATATGGACAGAGCCTAGCCAAAAACATTCAGTACTTC.

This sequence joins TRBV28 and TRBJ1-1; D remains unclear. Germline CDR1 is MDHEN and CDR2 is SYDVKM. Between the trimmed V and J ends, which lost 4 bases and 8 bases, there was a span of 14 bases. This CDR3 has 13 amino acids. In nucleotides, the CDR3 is TGTGCCAGCAGTTCCCTGGGCCCCCCCGAAGCTTTCTTT. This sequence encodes CASSSLGPPEAFF. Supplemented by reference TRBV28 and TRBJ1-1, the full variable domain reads DVKVTQSSRYLVKRTGEKVFLECVQDMDHENMFWYRQDPGLGLRLIYFSYDVKMKEKGDIPEGYSVSREKKERFSLILESASTNQTSMYLCASSSLGPPEAFFGQGTRLTVV.

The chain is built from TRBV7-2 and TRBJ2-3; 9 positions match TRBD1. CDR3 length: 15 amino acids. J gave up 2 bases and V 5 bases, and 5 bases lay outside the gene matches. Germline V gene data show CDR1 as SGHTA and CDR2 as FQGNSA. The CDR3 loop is CASSTRDRDTDTQYF. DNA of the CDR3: TGTGCCAGCAGCACCCGGGACAGGGACACAGATACGCAGTATTTT.

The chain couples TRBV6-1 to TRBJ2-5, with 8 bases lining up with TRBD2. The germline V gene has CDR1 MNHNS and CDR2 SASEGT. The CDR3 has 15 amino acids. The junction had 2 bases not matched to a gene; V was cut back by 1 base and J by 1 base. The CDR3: CASSEGGTSQETQYF. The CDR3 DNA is TGTGCCAGCAGTGAAGGGGGGACTAGCCAAGAGACCCAGTACTTC.

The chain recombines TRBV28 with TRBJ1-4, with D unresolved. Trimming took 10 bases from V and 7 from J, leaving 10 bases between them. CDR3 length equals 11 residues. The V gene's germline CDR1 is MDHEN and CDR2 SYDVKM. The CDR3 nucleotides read TGTGCCAAGCCGGTTTTTGAAAAACTGTTTTTT. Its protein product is CAKPVFEKLFF.

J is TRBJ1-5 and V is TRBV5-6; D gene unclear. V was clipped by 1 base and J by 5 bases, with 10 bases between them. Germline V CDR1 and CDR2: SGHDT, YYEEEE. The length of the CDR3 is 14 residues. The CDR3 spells CASSLWAEHQPQHF. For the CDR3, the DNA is TGTGCCAGCAGCTTGTGGGCAGAACATCAGCCCCAGCATTTT.

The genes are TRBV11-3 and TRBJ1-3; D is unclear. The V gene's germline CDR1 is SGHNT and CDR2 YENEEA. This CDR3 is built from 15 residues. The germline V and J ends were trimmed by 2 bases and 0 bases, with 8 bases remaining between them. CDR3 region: CASSLHRTSGNTIYF. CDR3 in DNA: TGTGCCAGCAGCTTACACAGAACCTCTGGAAACACCATATATTTT.

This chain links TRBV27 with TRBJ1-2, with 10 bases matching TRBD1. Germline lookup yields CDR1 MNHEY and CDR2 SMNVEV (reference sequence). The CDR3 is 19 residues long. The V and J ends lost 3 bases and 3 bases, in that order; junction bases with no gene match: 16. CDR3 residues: CASSFGGQGTILGDYGYTF. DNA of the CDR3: TGTGCCAGCAGTTTTGGGGGACAGGGGACGATACTCGGAGACTATGGCTACACCTTC.

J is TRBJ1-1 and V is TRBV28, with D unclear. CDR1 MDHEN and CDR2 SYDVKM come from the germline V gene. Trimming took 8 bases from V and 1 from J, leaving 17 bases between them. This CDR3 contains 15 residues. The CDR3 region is CASGLYGSGNTEAFF. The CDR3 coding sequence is TGTGCCAGCGGGTTGTACGGATCGGGGAACACTGAAGCTTTCTTT.

CDR3 DNA sequence: TGTGCCAGCAGTTCTACTAGTCTGCGCACAGATACGCAGTATTTT. It yields the protein CASSSTSLRTDTQYF. This chain joins TRBV28 and TRBJ2-3; tentative D call: TRBD2 (5 bases). This CDR3 comprises 15 residues. V was trimmed by 4 bases and J by 1 base, leaving 12 bases between them. CDR1 is MDHEN, CDR2 SYDVKM, per germline. Using reference TRBV28 and TRBJ2-3 for the parts outside the CDR3, the full variable domain is DVKVTQSSRYLVKRTGEKVFLECVQDMDHENMFWYRQDPGLGLRLIYFSYDVKMKEKGDIPEGYSVSREKKERFSLILESASTNQTSMYLCASSSTSLRTDTQYFGPGTRLTVL.

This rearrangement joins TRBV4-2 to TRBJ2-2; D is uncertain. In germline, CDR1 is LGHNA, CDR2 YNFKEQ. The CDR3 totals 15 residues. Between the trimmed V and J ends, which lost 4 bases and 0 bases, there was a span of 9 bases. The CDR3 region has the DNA TGTGCCAGCAGCCGCACAACAGCGAACACCGGGGAGCTGTTTTTT. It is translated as CASSRTTANTGELFF.

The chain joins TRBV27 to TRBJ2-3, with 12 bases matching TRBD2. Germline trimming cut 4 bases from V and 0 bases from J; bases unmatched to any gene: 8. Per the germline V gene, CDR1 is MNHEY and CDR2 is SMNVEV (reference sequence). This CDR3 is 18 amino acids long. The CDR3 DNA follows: TGTGCCAGCAGTTACGGGGCTAGCGGGGGGGGTAGCACAGATACGCAGTATTTT. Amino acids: CASSYGASGGGSTDTQYF.